The 26 T cell receptor beta chains in this list originate from one sample, sequenced in a study of response to subunit inactivated influenza vaccine (dated by TCRdb to 2016 to 2019). The method was RT-PCR. Sequencing was performed on an Illumina HiSeq 2500. Starting from the raw public reads, TCRdb applied fastp trimming at Q25, assembled clones with MiXCR and retained in-frame beta chains. Here each entry gathers all rows of one CDR3 protein and keeps the most common genes and DNA. The sample table contains more than 600,000 distinct CDR3 sequences; only one count was recorded for approximately 18% of them. The ten largest clones add up to around 9.9% of the sample. The sample consisted of PBMCs from blood, taken roughly 5 days after vaccination. The source of these receptors is a middle-aged man who received an inactivated influenza vaccine. Donor details come from another sample of the same person, matched by shared clones.

This clonotype was seen a handful of times. The chain is built from TRBV6-2 or TRBV6-3 and TRBJ2-5; tentative D call: TRBD2 (6 bases). Germline loops: CDR1 MNHEY, CDR2 SVGEGT. The CDR3 is 14 residues long. V lost 2 bases, J lost 7 bases, and 14 bases lay in between. The CDR3 coding sequence is TGTGCCAGCAGTTACGGCGGGGACGGGCGGACCCAGTACTTC. As protein: CASSYGGDGRTQYF.

This rearrangement joins TRBV11-2 to TRBJ2-3; D possibly uses TRBD1 or TRBD2 (8 bases each). The CDR3 is 18 residues long. Between the trimmed V and J ends, which lost 1 base and 4 bases, there was a span of 21 bases. Per the germline V gene, CDR1 is SGHAT and CDR2 is FQNNGV. CDR3 bases: TGTGCCAGCAGCTTAGTTGGGTGGGCGGGGGGACAGGCAGATACGCAGTATTTT. This encodes CASSLVGWAGGQADTQYF.

This clonotype has a handful of counts. The chain joins TRBV6-1 to TRBJ1-1; no clear D. Germline CDR1 is MNHNS and CDR2 is SASEGT. V gave up 7 bases and J gave up 4 bases, with 16 bases separating them. This CDR3 is 14 amino acids long. Here the CDR3 reads CASIDTPWGTEAFF. DNA for the CDR3: TGTGCCAGCATCGATACTCCCTGGGGCACTGAAGCTTTCTTT.

There are many counts of this clonotype. This rearrangement joins TRBV7-9 to TRBJ1-6; D possibly corresponds to TRBD1 (5 bases). Germline loops: CDR1 SEHNR, CDR2 FQNEAQ (reference sequence). V was pared by 8 bases and J by 7 bases, with 9 bases between. The CDR3 covers 12 residues. The CDR3: CASSPGNSPLHF. The CDR3 DNA is TGTGCCAGCTCACCAGGGAATTCACCCCTCCACTTT.

This clonotype has just a few counts. V is TRBV28 and J is TRBJ2-5; D is uncertain. Trimming stripped 5 bases from V and 5 bases from J, with 21 bases between. This CDR3 has 16 residues. CDR1 and CDR2 (germline): MDHEN, SYDVKM. The CDR3 DNA reads TGTGCCAGCAGTCCCTATCTCGGACGGGTAGTGGAGACCCAGTACTTC. The encoded protein is CASSPYLGRVVETQYF.

V gene TRBV5-1 combines with J gene TRBJ2-5; perhaps TRBD1 as D (6 bases). V gave up 1 base and J gave up 2 bases, with 21 bases separating them. Per the germline V gene, CDR1 is SGHRS and CDR2 is YFSETQ. The CDR3 has 18 residues. CDR3 sequence: CASSLWSVGQIKQETQYF. Here the CDR3 DNA reads TGCGCCAGCAGCTTGTGGTCGGTCGGACAGATAAAGCAAGAGACCCAGTACTTC. Looking up the rest from reference TRBV5-1 and TRBJ2-5 gives the full variable domain: KAGVTQTPRYLIKTRGQQVTLSCSPISGHRSVSWYQQTPGQGLQFLFEYFSETQRNKGNFPGRFSGRQFSNSRSEMNVSTLELGDSALYLCASSLWSVGQIKQETQYFGPGTRLLVL.

The rearrangement joins TRBV21-1 to TRBJ1-5. TRBV21-1 is marked as a pseudogene. The CDR3 has 14 amino acids. CDR3 sequence (DNA): TGTGCCAGCAGCAACTTCAGAAGCAATCAGCCCCAGCATTTT. It specifies CASSNFRSNQPQHF.

This clonotype was recorded a few times. The V and J genes are TRBV5-1 and TRBJ2-7; TRBD1 is a possible D gene (5 bases). Trimming cost V 5 bases and J 1 base, with 7 bases left between them. The CDR3 loop spans 12 amino acids. Germline lookup yields CDR1 SGHRS and CDR2 YFSETQ. CDR3 sequence (DNA): TGCGCCAGCAGGAACAGGTCCTACGAGCAGTACTTC. Amino acid sequence: CASRNRSYEQYF. Drawing the rest from reference TRBV5-1 and TRBJ2-7, the complete variable domain is KAGVTQTPRYLIKTRGQQVTLSCSPISGHRSVSWYQQTPGQGLQFLFEYFSETQRNKGNFPGRFSGRQFSNSRSEMNVSTLELGDSALYLCASRNRSYEQYFGPGTRLTVT.

This clonotype was counted many times. The rearrangement links TRBV20-1 to TRBJ2-3; 9 positions match TRBD2. The CDR3 has 14 amino acids. Trimming at V came to 3 bases and at J to 5 bases, leaving 6 bases not matched to a gene. Germline V gene data show CDR1 as DFQATT and CDR2 as SNEGSKA (reference sequence). The CDR3 sequence is CSARVAGVIDTQYF. The CDR3 bases are TGCAGTGCTAGGGTAGCGGGAGTCATAGATACGCAGTATTTT.

J is TRBJ1-2 and V is TRBV7-2; no clear D. The germline V gene encodes CDR1 SGHTA and CDR2 FQGNSA. This CDR3 contains 12 residues. V was clipped by 5 bases and J by 4 bases, with 8 bases between them. The CDR3: CASSLKAYGYTF. CDR3 DNA: TGTGCCAGCAGCCTCAAGGCCTATGGCTACACCTTC.

A few counts support this clonotype. This sequence joins TRBV30 and TRBJ1-4; D unresolved. The CDR3 is 14 amino acids. Trimming took off 1 base at V and 7 bases at J, with 13 bases between the two ends. Per the germline V gene, CDR1 is GTSNPN and CDR2 is SVGIG (reference sequence). The CDR3 loop reads CAWSEAAIPEKLFF. The CDR3, as DNA: TGTGCCTGGAGTGAGGCGGCGATTCCTGAAAAACTGTTTTTT.

This clonotype was counted at least ten times. The gene calls are TRBV29-1 and TRBJ2-1; D gene unclear. This CDR3 contains 13 residues. V was shortened by 2 bases and J by 5 bases, with 10 bases between the two germline ends. Germline assignment: CDR1 SQVTM and CDR2 ANQGSEA. The CDR3 DNA is TGCAGCGTTGAATGGGTAGGAGACAATGAGCAGTTCTTC. The encoded protein is CSVEWVGDNEQFF.

The chain uses TRBV28 and TRBJ2-5; TRBD1 might be the D (6 bases). V gave up 4 bases and J gave up 4 bases, with 13 bases separating them. The CDR3 is 14 residues long. Germline V gives CDR1 MDHEN, CDR2 SYDVKM. CDR3 bases: TGTGCCAGCAGTTCGCCCGACAGGCCAGAGACCCAGTACTTC. Translated: CASSSPDRPETQYF. The entire variable domain, with the rest obtained from reference TRBV28 and TRBJ2-5, is as follows: DVKVTQSSRYLVKRTGEKVFLECVQDMDHENMFWYRQDPGLGLRLIYFSYDVKMKEKGDIPEGYSVSREKKERFSLILESASTNQTSMYLCASSSPDRPETQYFGPGTRLLVL.

The rearrangement joins TRBV7-2 to TRBJ2-3; no firm D call. This CDR3 has 17 residues. Per the germline V gene, CDR1 is SGHTA and CDR2 is FQGNSA. Trimming pared 4 bases from V and 0 bases from J, leaving 17 bases between. CDR3 amino acids: CASSSMVSLISTDTQYF. The CDR3, as DNA: TGTGCCAGCAGCTCCATGGTATCCCTTATAAGCACAGATACGCAGTATTTT.

In this sample, this clonotype turned up a few times. This chain links TRBV5-1 with TRBJ2-5; TRBD2 matches 10 bases. The CDR3 spans 15 residues. The germline CDR1 and CDR2 sequences are SGHRS and YFSETQ. V lost 5 bases, J lost 1 base, and 5 bases stayed unmatched. CDR3: CASSLAGAFQETQYF. CDR3 coding DNA: TGCGCCAGCAGTCTAGCGGGAGCGTTCCAAGAGACCCAGTACTTC.

This clonotype was seen a few times. The chain couples TRBV4-1 to TRBJ1-6; no definite D call. Germline CDR1 MGHRA, CDR2 YSYEKL. The CDR3 is made up of 13 amino acids. V shed 1 base and J shed 14 bases, with 12 bases lying between them. In DNA, the CDR3 is TGCGCCAGCAGCCAAGGGAAAGGTGATGCCCTCCACTTT. Its translation: CASSQGKGDALHF.

The genes are TRBV5-1 and TRBJ2-1; 8 nucleotides align to TRBD1. With V trimmed by 4 bases and J by 8 bases, 11 bases remained unmatched. The CDR3 has 15 residues. Germline CDR1 is SGHRS and CDR2 is YFSETQ. As DNA, the CDR3 is TGCGCCAGCAGCCTCCCGACAGGGGTCATTGATGAGCAGTTCTTC. Residues: CASSLPTGVIDEQFF.

This chain connects TRBV28 to TRBJ2-1; a possible D gene is TRBD2 (5 bases). CDR1 and CDR2 from the germline V gene are MDHEN and SYDVKM. Trimming took 2 bases from V and 8 from J, leaving 10 bases between them. The CDR3 length is 13 residues. The CDR3 spells CASSLRPGDEQFF. In DNA, the CDR3 is TGTGCCAGCAGTTTAAGACCCGGGGATGAGCAGTTCTTC.

V gene TRBV20-1 combines with J gene TRBJ2-7; 11 bases are shared with TRBD1. Trimming removed 6 bases from V and 6 bases from J; junction bases left unmatched: 7. The germline V gene has CDR1 DFQATT and CDR2 SNEGSKA (reference sequence). This CDR3 has 13 amino acids. The CDR3 nucleotides are TGCAGTGCCACCGGGACAGGGGGGCCCGAGCAGTACTTC. Translation: CSATGTGGPEQYF.

This clonotype was recorded a few times. The genes are TRBV5-1 and TRBJ2-7, with 9 bases lining up with TRBD1. The CDR3 spans 14 residues. Germline CDR1 is SGHRS and CDR2 is YFSETQ. J lost 4 bases, V lost 4 bases, and 6 bases had no gene match. CDR3 in DNA: TGCGCCAGCAGCCGGACACAGGGGGCTTACGAGCAGTACTTC. Protein sequence: CASSRTQGAYEQYF. Looking up the rest from reference TRBV5-1 and TRBJ2-7 gives the full variable domain: KAGVTQTPRYLIKTRGQQVTLSCSPISGHRSVSWYQQTPGQGLQFLFEYFSETQRNKGNFPGRFSGRQFSNSRSEMNVSTLELGDSALYLCASSRTQGAYEQYFGPGTRLTVT.

The chain has TRBV2 and TRBJ2-3; unclear D gene. The CDR3 runs to 11 residues. Trimming took off 10 bases at V and 3 bases at J, with 8 bases between the two ends. The germline V gene encodes CDR1 SNHLY and CDR2 FYNNEI. As DNA, the CDR3 is TGTGCCACCTCCGGGACAGATACGCAGTATTTT. Its protein product is CATSGTDTQYF.

This chain connects TRBV29-1 to TRBJ1-1, with D possibly TRBD1 on 5 matching bases. The CDR3 is made up of 15 amino acids. V lost 2 bases, J lost 0 bases, and 13 bases lay in between. Per the germline V gene, CDR1 is SQVTM and CDR2 is ANQGSEA. CDR3 amino acids: CSVELGGRVNTEAFF. In DNA form, the CDR3 reads TGCAGCGTTGAATTGGGGGGACGGGTGAACACTGAAGCTTTCTTT.

This clonotype was picked up one time. J is TRBJ1-1 and V is TRBV2; tentative D call: TRBD1 (5 bases). Per the germline V gene, CDR1 is SNHLY and CDR2 is FYNNEI. This CDR3 is built from 15 residues. Trimming pared 5 bases from V and 1 base from J, leaving 14 bases between. CDR3 sequence (DNA): TGTGCCAGCAGTCGAGCGGGACCAACGAACACTGAAGCTTTCTTT. Its translation: CASSRAGPTNTEAFF. The full variable domain, in which reference TRBV2 and TRBJ1-1 provide the parts outside the CDR3, is EPEVTQTPSHQVTQMGQEVILRCVPISNHLYFYWYRQILGQKVEFLVSFYNNEISEKSEIFDDQFSVERPDGSNFTLKIRSTKLEDSAMYFCASSRAGPTNTEAFFGQGTRLTVV.

This clonotype was observed a handful of times. The chain combines TRBV11-3 with TRBJ2-1; unclear D gene. V gave up 0 bases and J gave up 2 bases, with 5 bases separating them. Germline loops: CDR1 SGHNT, CDR2 YENEEA. This CDR3 has 14 residues. The CDR3 spells CASSLDLAYNEQFF. CDR3 DNA: TGTGCCAGCAGCTTAGACCTAGCCTACAATGAGCAGTTCTTC.

On this clonotype itself: A much bigger clone sits one base away, suggesting this may be a read error. V gene TRBV3-1 combines with J gene TRBJ2-1; TRBD2 agrees at 10 bases. This CDR3 is 15 amino acids long. Germline CDR1 reads LGHDT; CDR2 reads YNNKEL (reference sequence). J was trimmed by 3 bases and V by 2 bases; bases with no gene match: 1. The CDR3 coding sequence is TGTGCCAGCAGCCAACTAGCGGGAGTCTACAATGAGCAGTTCTTC. Translating gives CASSQLAGVYNEQFF.

The V call is TRBV4-2, the J call TRBJ2-3; a weak D match, TRBD2 (6 bases). The V end was cut by 3 bases, the J end by 0 bases, with 16 bases between. Germline lookup yields CDR1 LGHNA and CDR2 YNFKEQ. The CDR3 totals 17 residues. This CDR3 is CASSQTWRGESTDTQYF. DNA of the CDR3: TGTGCCAGCAGCCAGACCTGGAGGGGAGAAAGCACAGATACGCAGTATTTT.